This TCR beta chain stems from a study of response to subunit inactivated influenza vaccine. Study results and caveats: A suggestion made by the authors is that each seasonal influenza vaccination recruits few new T cells.

TCRdb re-called the RT-PCR reads through MiXCR, storing one row per CDR3 protein. The sample comprises roughly 630,000 distinct CDR3 sequences, about 15% of which are singletons, and 7.5% to 9% rests with the top ten. There are many counts of this clonotype. Its cognate antigen is unknown. The CDR3 totals 12 residues. Trimming removed 6 bases from V and 7 bases from J, with 12 bases in between. Sequenced material: PBMCs from blood, taken 14 to 15 days before vaccination. The chain has TRBV12-3 or TRBV12-4 and TRBJ1-2; D is unresolved. The origin of this receptor is a middle-aged man who received an inactivated influenza vaccine. The CDR3 region has the DNA TGTGCCAGCAGATCGGAACCGAGTGGCTACACCTTC. Encoded protein: CASRSEPSGYTF.